Below are 19 T cell receptor beta chains sequenced from a single sample in a study of radiotherapy plus CTLA-4 blockade in lung cancer. Sequencing was performed with immunoSEQ multiplex PCR; in TCRdb, only in-frame clones are kept and a portion is missing. The sample shows tens of thousands of clones, roughly 77% of them seen only once. Sequencing was performed on peripheral blood, taken from a patient treated with radiotherapy plus ipilimumab. The receptors shown here come from a human donor with non-small cell lung cancer who had a complete response to radiotherapy plus ipilimumab.

This clone occurred once. The chain uses TRBV6-1 and TRBJ1-5; possible D gene TRBD1, 6 bases. Germline CDR1 reads MNHNS; CDR2 reads SASEGT. The CDR3 consists of 15 residues. With 4 bases removed from V and 6 bases from J, the gap between germline ends came to 16 bases. CDR3 bases: TGTGCCAGCAGTGTCCACAGGGAACTAGGTCAGCCCCAGCATTTT. Its translation: CASSVHRELGQPQHF.

This rearrangement joins TRBV7-2 to TRBJ2-1, with D perhaps matching TRBD1 (6 bases). Germline V CDR1 and CDR2: SGHTA, FQGNSA. This CDR3 has 15 amino acids. Between the trimmed V and J ends, which lost 4 bases and 4 bases, there was a span of 14 bases. DNA of the CDR3: TGTGCCAGCAGCTCCGCCCGAACAGGGTACAATGAGCAGTTCTTC. Protein: CASSSARTGYNEQFF. The full variable domain, in which reference TRBV7-2 and TRBJ2-1 provide the parts outside the CDR3, is GAGVSQSPSNKVTEKGKDVELRCDPISGHTALYWYRQSLGQGLEFLIYFQGNSAPDKSGLPSDRFSAERTGGSVSTLTIQRTQQEDSAVYLCASSSARTGYNEQFFGPGTRLTVL.

This clone was found once. This chain connects TRBV19 to TRBJ2-7; D is possibly TRBD2 (6 bases). The CDR3 is 15 amino acids. The germline V and J ends were trimmed by 5 bases and 5 bases, with 19 bases remaining between them. The germline V gene encodes CDR1 LNHDA and CDR2 SQIVND (reference sequence). This chain's CDR3 is CASSAGSLGGNEQYF. The CDR3 DNA sequence: TGTGCCAGTAGTGCCGGGAGCTTAGGAGGGAACGAGCAGTACTTC.

The CDR3 nucleotides read TGCGCCAGCAGCCAAGCCCCACAGGGAGATGGTGAAAAACTGTTTTTT. Protein: CASSQAPQGDGEKLFF. The gene calls are TRBV4-3 and TRBJ1-4; a possible D gene is TRBD1 (6 bases). This CDR3 region has 16 residues. Looked up from germline, CDR1 is LGHNA and CDR2 is YSLEER. The V end was cut by 1 base, the J end by 7 bases, with 16 bases between.

The V call is TRBV6-4, the J call TRBJ2-1; 7 bases map to TRBD2. CDR1 MRHNA and CDR2 SNTAGT come from the germline V gene. V was clipped by 5 bases and J by 10 bases; unmatched bases: 8. The CDR3 is 13 residues long. As DNA, the CDR3 is TGTGCCAGCAGTCGGGACTACCTCGGGGAGCAGTTCTTC. Translated: CASSRDYLGEQFF.

This clone was counted a single time. CDR3 amino acids: CASSFYRDRHTEAFF. Here the CDR3 DNA reads TGTGCCAGCAGCTTTTACCGGGACAGGCACACTGAAGCTTTCTTT. This chain joins TRBV7-9 and TRBJ1-1; TRBD1 aligns across 8 bases. This CDR3 contains 15 residues. CDR1 is SEHNR, CDR2 FQNEAQ, per germline (reference sequence). The V gene end was trimmed by 3 bases and the J gene end by 3 bases; junction bases not matched to a gene: 6.

J is TRBJ1-2 and V is TRBV7-8; 7 nucleotides align to TRBD1. CDR3 length equals 13 residues. From germline, CDR1 is SGHVS and CDR2 FQNEAQ. V gave up 5 bases and J gave up 7 bases; unmatched junction bases: 7. The CDR3 coding sequence is TGTGCCAGCAGCCCGGGGACAGCCCTTGGCTACACCTTC. Residues: CASSPGTALGYTF.

The chain has TRBV11-2 and TRBJ2-1; D is ambiguous. The germline V gene encodes CDR1 SGHAT and CDR2 FQNNGV. With 5 bases removed from V and 1 base from J, the gap between germline ends came to 15 bases. CDR3 length: 16 residues. The CDR3, as DNA: TGTGCCAGCAGCCAGAGAGGATACCGTTCCTACAATGAGCAGTTCTTC. Residues: CASSQRGYRSYNEQFF.

The rearrangement links TRBV30 to TRBJ1-5; 7 nucleotides match TRBD1. There are 14 residues in the CDR3. With V trimmed by 7 bases and J by 0 bases, 6 bases remained unmatched. Germline lookup yields CDR1 GTSNPN and CDR2 SVGIG (reference sequence). This CDR3 is CAFNRGGSNQPQHF. The CDR3 region has the DNA TGTGCCTTCAACAGGGGAGGTAGCAATCAGCCCCAGCATTTT.

In nucleotides, the CDR3 is TGTGCCATCAGTGAGGATAGCCGCCTAAGAGGGCAGCCCCAGCATTTT. Amino acids: CAISEDSRLRGQPQHF. The chain carries TRBV10-3 and TRBJ1-5; D uncertain. V was clipped by 2 bases and J by 7 bases, with 18 bases between them. There are 16 residues in the CDR3. Germline V lookup: CDR1 ENHRY, CDR2 SYGVKD.

The chain carries TRBV2 and TRBJ2-5, with 7 bases matching TRBD1. With 6 bases clipped from V and 1 base from J, the junction kept 5 bases outside the gene matches. CDR3 length equals 14 residues. Germline-derived CDR1 and CDR2 are SNHLY and FYNNEI. The CDR3 protein is CASRGQMVQETQYF. The CDR3 DNA is TGTGCCAGCAGGGGACAGATGGTCCAAGAGACCCAGTACTTC. Drawing the rest from reference TRBV2 and TRBJ2-5, the complete variable domain is EPEVTQTPSHQVTQMGQEVILRCVPISNHLYFYWYRQILGQKVEFLVSFYNNEISEKSEIFDDQFSVERPDGSNFTLKIRSTKLEDSAMYFCASRGQMVQETQYFGPGTRLLVL.

As for this clone: The junction departs from germline at one end; a sequencing error may be responsible. The rearrangement links TRBV7-2 to TRBJ1-1; D might be TRBD1 (6 bases). The V gene's germline CDR1 is SGHTA and CDR2 FQGNSA. The CDR3 extends over 13 amino acids. CDR3 region: CASSRGRGPQDQF. The CDR3 DNA is TGTGCCAGCAGCCGAGGCAGGGGACCTCAAGACCAGTTT.

In its sample, this clone was seen once. The V and J genes are TRBV19 and TRBJ2-5; 16 bases align to TRBD2. Germline V gene data show CDR1 as LNHDA and CDR2 as SQIVND (reference sequence). V was clipped by 8 bases and J by 8 bases; unmatched bases: 11. CDR3 length: 16 residues. CDR3 in amino acids: CASLGPGTSGGATQYF. Written as DNA, the CDR3 is TGTGCCAGTTTGGGGCCCGGGACTAGCGGGGGGGCAACCCAGTACTTC. The full variable domain, in which reference TRBV19 and TRBJ2-5 provide the parts outside the CDR3, is DGGITQSPKYLFRKEGQNVTLSCEQNLNHDAMYWYRQDPGQGLRLIYYSQIVNDFQKGDIAEGYSVSREKKESFPLTVTSAQKNPTAFYLCASLGPGTSGGATQYFGPGTRLLVL.

CDR3 protein: CASSFDRGRSPLHF. The CDR3 DNA sequence: TGTGCCAGCAGCTTTGACAGGGGGCGGTCACCCCTCCACTTT. The rearrangement joins TRBV5-4 to TRBJ1-6, with TRBD1 identical over 10 bases. Germline loops: CDR1 SGHNT, CDR2 YYREEE (reference sequence). The CDR3 covers 14 residues. The junction had 3 bases not matched to a gene; V was cut back by 2 bases and J by 10 bases.

The V call is TRBV30, the J call TRBJ1-2, with D uncertain. Germline V CDR1 and CDR2: GTSNPN, SVGIG (reference sequence). V lost 1 base and J 3 bases, leaving 9 bases between the germline ends. The CDR3 length is 13 residues. CDR3 coding DNA: TGTGCCTGGAGTGAGACACTTGACTATGGCTACACCTTC. Protein: CAWSETLDYGYTF.

This clone was found a few times. CDR3 bases: TGTGCCAGCGCCGACAGGGGCGGTCAGCCCCAGCATTTT. It specifies CASADRGGQPQHF. The chain recombines TRBV19 with TRBJ1-5; 8 bases agree with TRBD1. CDR1 and CDR2 from the germline V gene are LNHDA and SQIVND (reference sequence). Trimming took 9 bases from V and 6 from J; bases not matched to a gene: 7. The CDR3 consists of 13 residues.

The gene calls are TRBV30 and TRBJ1-1; D is perhaps TRBD1 (5 bases). Germline lookup yields CDR1 GTSNPN and CDR2 SVGIG (reference sequence). The CDR3 runs 11 residues. With 5 bases removed from V and 7 bases from J, the gap between germline ends came to 11 bases. CDR3 coding DNA: TGTGCCTGGGACAGAGGAGATGAAGCTTTCTTT. This codes for CAWDRGDEAFF.

J is TRBJ2-1 and V is TRBV5-6, with D tentatively TRBD2 (6 bases). The CDR3 sequence is 13 residues long. Germline V CDR1 and CDR2: SGHDT, YYEEEE. Trimming shortened V by 2 bases and J by 6 bases, and 9 bases separated the two germline ends. The CDR3: CASSLGGPNEQFF. CDR3 DNA: TGTGCCAGCAGCTTAGGAGGGCCCAATGAGCAGTTCTTC.

V usage is TRBV29-1 and J usage is TRBJ2-1; TRBD2 is a possible D gene (6 bases). There are 13 residues in the CDR3. Trimming removed 4 bases at V and 7 bases at J, with 14 bases between. Germline CDR1 SQVTM, CDR2 ANQGSEA. The CDR3 coding sequence is TGCAGCGTTGGAACAACCCGGGGGAATGAGCAGTTCTTC. Translating it yields CSVGTTRGNEQFF.